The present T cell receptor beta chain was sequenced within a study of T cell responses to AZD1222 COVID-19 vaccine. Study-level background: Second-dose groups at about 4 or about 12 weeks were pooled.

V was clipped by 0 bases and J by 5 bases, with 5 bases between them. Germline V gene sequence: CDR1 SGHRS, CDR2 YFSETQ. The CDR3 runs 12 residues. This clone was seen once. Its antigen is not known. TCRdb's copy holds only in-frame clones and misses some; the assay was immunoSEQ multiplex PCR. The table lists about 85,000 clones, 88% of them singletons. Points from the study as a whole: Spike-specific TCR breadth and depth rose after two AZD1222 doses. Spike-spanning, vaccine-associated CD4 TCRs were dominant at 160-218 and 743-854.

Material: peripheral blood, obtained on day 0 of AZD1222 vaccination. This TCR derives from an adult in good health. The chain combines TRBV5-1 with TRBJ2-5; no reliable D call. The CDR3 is CASSLVGETQYF. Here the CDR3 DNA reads TGCGCCAGCAGCTTGGTAGGGGAGACCCAGTACTTC.